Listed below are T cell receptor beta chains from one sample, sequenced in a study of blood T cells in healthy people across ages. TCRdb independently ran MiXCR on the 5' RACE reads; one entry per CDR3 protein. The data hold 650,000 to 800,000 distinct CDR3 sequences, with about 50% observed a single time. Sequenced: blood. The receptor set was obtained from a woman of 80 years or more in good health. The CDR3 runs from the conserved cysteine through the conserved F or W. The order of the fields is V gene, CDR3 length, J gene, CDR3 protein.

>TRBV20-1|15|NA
CSARLAGGPYNEQYF
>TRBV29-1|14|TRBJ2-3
CSVHIRYRGDTQYF
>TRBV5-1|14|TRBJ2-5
CASSIDRGAYAQYF
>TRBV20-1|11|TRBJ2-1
CSDCGAVAQFF
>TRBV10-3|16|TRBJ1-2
CAISAGGEVSNYGYTF
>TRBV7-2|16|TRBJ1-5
CASSLVGEGWNQPQHF
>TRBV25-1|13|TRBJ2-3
CASAGAGIDTQYF
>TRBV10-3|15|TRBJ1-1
CAISESKGTNTEAFF
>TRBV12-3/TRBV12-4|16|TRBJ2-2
CASSLAVAGGAGELFF
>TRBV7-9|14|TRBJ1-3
CASSLRTAADTIYF
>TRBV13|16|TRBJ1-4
CASTPGGGTPGGKLFF
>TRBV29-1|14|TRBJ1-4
CSVDRTGTNEKLFF
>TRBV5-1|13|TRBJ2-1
CASGQALDNEQFF
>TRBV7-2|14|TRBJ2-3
CASSKGGLTDTQYF
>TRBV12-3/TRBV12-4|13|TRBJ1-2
CASSLPRTDGYTF
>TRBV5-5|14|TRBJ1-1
CASSLARGNTEAFF
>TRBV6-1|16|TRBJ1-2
CASSEATGTPGPGYTF
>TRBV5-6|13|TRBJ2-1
CASSSRDSYEQFF
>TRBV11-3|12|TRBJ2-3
CASSSEADTQYF
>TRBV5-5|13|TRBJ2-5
CASSRDFKETQYF
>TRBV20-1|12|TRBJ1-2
CSARPRFGGYTF
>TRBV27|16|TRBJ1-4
CASGGLKGSTNEKLFF
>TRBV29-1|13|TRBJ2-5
CSVWTSLVETQYF
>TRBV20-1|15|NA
CSARDRGSGQETQYF
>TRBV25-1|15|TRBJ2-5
CASSDISGSQETQYF
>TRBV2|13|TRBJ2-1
CASGETGYNEQFF
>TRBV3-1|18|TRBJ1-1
CASSRRPSSGTGGSEAFF
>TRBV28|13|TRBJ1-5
CASISGGNQPQHF
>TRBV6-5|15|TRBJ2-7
CASSGGTGRTYEQYF
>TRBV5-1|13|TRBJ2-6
CASYGSGANVLTF